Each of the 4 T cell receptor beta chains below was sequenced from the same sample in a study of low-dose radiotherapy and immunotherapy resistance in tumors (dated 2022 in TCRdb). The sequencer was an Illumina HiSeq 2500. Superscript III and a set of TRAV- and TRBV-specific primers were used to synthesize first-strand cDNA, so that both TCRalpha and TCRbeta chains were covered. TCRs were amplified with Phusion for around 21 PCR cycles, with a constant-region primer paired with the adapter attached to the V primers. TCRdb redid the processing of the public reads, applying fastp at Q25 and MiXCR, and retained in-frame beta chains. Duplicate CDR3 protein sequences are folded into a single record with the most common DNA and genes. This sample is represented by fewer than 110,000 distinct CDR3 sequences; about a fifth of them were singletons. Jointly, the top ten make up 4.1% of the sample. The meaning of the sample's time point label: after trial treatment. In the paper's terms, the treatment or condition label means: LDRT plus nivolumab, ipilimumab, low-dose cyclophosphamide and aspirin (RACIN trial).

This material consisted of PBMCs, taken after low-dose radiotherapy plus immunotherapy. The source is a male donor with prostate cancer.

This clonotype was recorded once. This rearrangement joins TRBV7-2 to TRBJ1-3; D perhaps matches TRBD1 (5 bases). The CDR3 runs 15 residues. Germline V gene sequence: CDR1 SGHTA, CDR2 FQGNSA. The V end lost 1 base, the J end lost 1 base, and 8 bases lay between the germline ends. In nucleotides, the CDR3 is TGTGCCAGCAGCTTAGGGGGCGCGTCTGGAAACACCATATATTTT. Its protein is CASSLGGASGNTIYF.

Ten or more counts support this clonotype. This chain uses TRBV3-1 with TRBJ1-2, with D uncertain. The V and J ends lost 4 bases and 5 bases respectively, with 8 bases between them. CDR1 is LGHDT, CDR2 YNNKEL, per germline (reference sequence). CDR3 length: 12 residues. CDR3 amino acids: CASSRPEYGYTF. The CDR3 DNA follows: TGTGCCAGCAGCCGACCAGAATATGGCTACACCTTC.

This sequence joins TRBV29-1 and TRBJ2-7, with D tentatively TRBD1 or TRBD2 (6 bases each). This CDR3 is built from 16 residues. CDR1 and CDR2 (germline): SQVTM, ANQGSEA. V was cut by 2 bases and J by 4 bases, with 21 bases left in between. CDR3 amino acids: CSVELEGTSVVYEQYF. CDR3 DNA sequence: TGCAGCGTTGAATTGGAGGGGACATCCGTTGTATACGAGCAGTACTTC.

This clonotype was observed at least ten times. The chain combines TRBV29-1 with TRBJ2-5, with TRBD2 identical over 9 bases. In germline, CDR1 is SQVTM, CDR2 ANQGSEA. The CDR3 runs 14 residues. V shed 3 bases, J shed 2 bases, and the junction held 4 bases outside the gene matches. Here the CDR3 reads CSVDLSGGQETQYF. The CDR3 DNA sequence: TGCAGCGTTGATCTTAGCGGGGGACAAGAGACCCAGTACTTC.